One sample yielded the 22 T cell receptor beta chains listed below, sequenced in a study of neurological immune-mediated disorders. TCRdb ran MiXCR on the 5' RACE reads and lists one entry per CDR3 protein. The sample yields tens of thousands of distinct CDR3 sequences, under 5.5% seen once. Specimen: PBMCs. Source of these receptors: a woman in her fifties or sixties with multiple sclerosis.

This clonotype was seen at least ten times. The chain recombines TRBV20-1 with TRBJ2-1, with D unclear. Germline values: CDR1 DFQATT, CDR2 SNEGSKA (reference sequence). Trimming pared 4 bases from V and 4 bases from J, leaving 11 bases between. This CDR3 spans 13 amino acids. In DNA, the CDR3 is TGCAGTGCTAAAGCCTATACATACAATGAGCAGTTCTTC. This gives the protein CSAKAYTYNEQFF.

This clonotype was detected a few times. The germline gene is not matched at one end of the junction; a read error may be the cause. The chain uses TRBV7-8 and TRBJ1-5, with 9 bases that match TRBD1. The CDR3 extends over 16 amino acids. Germline values: CDR1 SGHVS, CDR2 FQNEAQ. The DNA of the CDR3 is TGTGCCAGCAGCTTTTTACAGGGGGCTGGTAATCAGCCCCAGAATTTT. It encodes CASSFLQGAGNQPQNF.

This clonotype was recorded at least ten times. V gene TRBV12-3 or TRBV12-4 combines with J gene TRBJ1-1; no clear D. The V end was cut by 3 bases, the J end by 2 bases, with 10 bases between. CDR3 size: 14 residues. CDR3 nucleotide sequence: TGTGCCAGCAGTTTTACGGACCCTAACACTGAAGCTTTCTTT. Its protein product is CASSFTDPNTEAFF.

At least ten counts were recorded for this clonotype. The CDR3 sequence is CASSKVWTGDLYGYTF. CDR3 nucleotide sequence: TGTGCCAGCAGCAAAGTGTGGACAGGGGACCTCTATGGCTACACCTTC. The chain carries TRBV21-1 and TRBJ1-2; whether TRBD1, the table's D call, matches the DNA was not checked. TRBV21-1 is assigned pseudogene status. This CDR3 spans 16 amino acids.

This clonotype has ten or more counts. The V and J genes are TRBV12-3 or TRBV12-4 and TRBJ1-5; tentative D call: TRBD1 (6 bases). The V and J ends lost 4 bases and 5 bases respectively, with 12 bases between them. This CDR3 contains 14 residues. CDR3 sequence reads: CASSSRTVDQPQHF. CDR3 sequence (DNA): TGTGCCAGCAGTTCTAGGACAGTAGATCAGCCCCAGCATTTT.

This clonotype was seen at least ten times. The chain recombines TRBV7-2 with TRBJ2-1; TRBD1 matches at 8 bases. V lost 2 bases to trimming and J lost 7 bases; unmatched junction nucleotides: 7. CDR1 SGHTA and CDR2 FQGNSA come from the germline V gene. CDR3 length: 15 amino acids. The DNA of the CDR3 is TGTGCCAGCAGCTTACGGGCAGGGGGCACGAATGAGCAGTTCTTC. Translating gives CASSLRAGGTNEQFF.

This clonotype appeared many times. The CDR3 is CASKLQDYTEAFF. The CDR3 nucleotides are TGTGCCAGCAAACTACAGGACTACACTGAAGCTTTCTTT. This chain joins TRBV6-2 or TRBV6-3 and TRBJ1-1; D is perhaps TRBD1 (5 bases). This CDR3 is built from 13 residues. V dropped 7 bases and J dropped 3 bases, with 12 bases sitting between them. Germline loops: CDR1 MNHEY, CDR2 SVGEGT.

This clonotype was observed many times. V usage is TRBV10-3 and J usage is TRBJ2-7; no firm D call. V was pared by 4 bases and J by 3 bases, with 7 bases between. Per germline, CDR1 ENHRY and CDR2 SYGVKD. The CDR3 extends over 12 amino acids. CDR3 coding DNA: TGTGCCATCAGTGGCCAGGACTACGAGCAGTACTTC. Protein sequence: CAISGQDYEQYF.

This clonotype was found many times. This chain connects TRBV12-3 or TRBV12-4 to TRBJ2-3, with 9 bases aligning to TRBD2. The CDR3 is 16 amino acids. Trimming took 6 bases from V and 3 from J; bases not matched to a gene: 10. Here the CDR3 reads CASRELAGGLTDTQYF. The CDR3 DNA sequence: TGTGCCAGCAGGGAACTGGCGGGGGGGTTGACAGATACGCAGTATTTT.

This clonotype was seen ten or more times. This chain uses TRBV5-1 with TRBJ1-1, with a possible D match to TRBD1 (6 bases). CDR1 is SGHRS, CDR2 YFSETQ, per germline. CDR3 length equals 14 residues. The V end was cut by 4 bases, the J end by 5 bases, with 15 bases between. This CDR3 is CASSKVGARTEAFF. CDR3 sequence (DNA): TGCGCCAGCAGCAAAGTGGGGGCGAGGACTGAAGCTTTCTTT.

At least ten counts were recorded for this clonotype. This chain joins TRBV7-2 and TRBJ2-5, with 8 bases identical to TRBD2. The CDR3 length is 15 residues. V was clipped by 5 bases and J by 4 bases; unmatched bases: 9. Germline V gene data show CDR1 as SGHTA and CDR2 as FQGNSA. CDR3 in amino acids: CASSISLGGAETQYF. In DNA, the CDR3 is TGTGCCAGCAGCATATCCCTCGGGGGGGCAGAGACCCAGTACTTC.

This clonotype was seen many times. The rearrangement uses TRBV10-2 and TRBJ2-1; D gene unclear. The CDR3 has 15 amino acids. The germline V gene encodes CDR1 WSHSY and CDR2 SAAADI. V shed 6 bases and J shed 4 bases, with 16 bases lying between them. CDR3 sequence reads: CASSQTAPEYNEQFF. The CDR3 DNA follows: TGCGCCAGCAGCCAGACCGCTCCCGAATACAATGAGCAGTTCTTC.

On this clonotype itself: A much larger clone lies one base from this, so it may be a read error. The V call is TRBV7-2, the J call TRBJ1-1; tentatively, D is TRBD1 (6 bases). Germline CDR1 is SGHTA and CDR2 is FQGNSA. CDR3 length: 13 residues. This CDR3 is CASRLGQPTQAFF. The CDR3 coding sequence is TGTGCCAGCAGGTTAGGACAGCCCACTCAAGCTTTCTTT.

This clonotype was observed many times. In DNA form, the CDR3 reads TGCAGTGCTAGAGCGATTTACGGGACAGATAGCAATCAGCCCCAGCATTTT. Residues: CSARAIYGTDSNQPQHF. The V call is TRBV20-1, the J call TRBJ1-5; 7 nucleotides line up with TRBD1. Trimming took 1 base from V and 0 from J; bases not matched to a gene: 9. CDR1 and CDR2 (germline): DFQATT, SNEGSKA (reference sequence). The length of the CDR3 is 17 residues.

This clonotype has just a few counts. This chain uses TRBV6-1 with TRBJ2-4; 7 nucleotides match TRBD1. This CDR3 contains 15 residues. V was clipped by 3 bases and J by 6 bases; unmatched bases: 8. The germline CDR1 and CDR2 sequences are MNHNS and SASEGT. The CDR3 sequence: CASSEGDSSRNIQYF. Written as DNA, the CDR3 is TGTGCCAGCAGTGAGGGGGACAGTAGCAGAAACATTCAGTACTTC.

The chain couples TRBV3-1 to TRBJ1-1; D ambiguous. There are 15 residues in the CDR3. The germline V and J ends were trimmed by 1 base and 0 bases, with 9 bases remaining between them. Germline CDR1 is LGHDT and CDR2 is YNNKEL (reference sequence). The chain's CDR3 is CASSQARPMNTEAFF. The CDR3 DNA sequence: TGTGCCAGCAGCCAAGCAAGACCCATGAACACTGAAGCTTTCTTT.

This clonotype was observed at least ten times. The CDR3: CASSLLGQGRNTEAFF. CDR3 in DNA: TGTGCCAGCTCACTATTGGGACAGGGCCGGAACACTGAAGCTTTCTTT. V is TRBV18 and J is TRBJ1-1, with 9 bases lining up with TRBD1. Trimming at V came to 4 bases and at J to 1 base, leaving 7 bases not matched to a gene. Germline V CDR1 and CDR2: KGHSH, LQKENI. The CDR3 is 16 residues long.

This clonotype was detected a few times. V and J are TRBV7-2 and TRBJ1-1, with D hard to call. Trimming cost V 3 bases and J 0 bases, with 11 bases left between them. CDR3 length: 15 residues. Per the germline V gene, CDR1 is SGHTA and CDR2 is FQGNSA. This CDR3 reads CASSFNSFMNTEAFF. In nucleotides, the CDR3 is TGTGCCAGCAGCTTCAACAGCTTCATGAACACTGAAGCTTTCTTT.

This clonotype was recorded at least ten times. In DNA, the CDR3 is TGCAGTGCTACCGGACAGGGGGAGGTACAAGAGACCCAGTACTTC. It encodes CSATGQGEVQETQYF. The rearrangement uses TRBV20-1 and TRBJ2-5, with 10 bases matching TRBD1. Losses at the gene ends were 4 bases for V and 2 bases for J; bases not matched to a gene: 7. This CDR3 has 15 amino acids. Germline CDR1 and CDR2: DFQATT and SNEGSKA (reference sequence).

This clonotype was seen a handful of times. The chain has TRBV3-1 and TRBJ1-1; D may be TRBD1 (6 bases). The CDR3 totals 14 residues. Germline assignment: CDR1 LGHDT and CDR2 YNNKEL (reference sequence). Trimming pared 4 bases from V and 4 bases from J, leaving 13 bases between. The CDR3 protein is CASSLYREVTEAFF. Written as DNA, the CDR3 is TGTGCCAGCAGCCTTTACAGGGAGGTCACTGAAGCTTTCTTT.

The chain carries TRBV6-5 and TRBJ1-1; D gene unclear. This CDR3 region has 14 residues. Germline CDR1 MNHEY, CDR2 SVGAGI. V was cut by 3 bases and J by 7 bases, with 15 bases left in between. This CDR3 reads CASSYSPGRYEAFF. CDR3 DNA sequence: TGTGCCAGCAGTTATTCGCCAGGTAGATATGAAGCTTTCTTT.

In regard to this clonotype: A much more abundant neighbour one base away suggests this may be a read error. The CDR3 coding sequence is TGCGCCAGCAGGGGACTAACACAAGAGACCCAGTACTTC. Translating it yields CASRGLTQETQYF. V usage is TRBV5-1 and J usage is TRBJ2-5; 7 nucleotides agree with TRBD2. Germline V gene lookup returns CDR1 SGHRS and CDR2 YFSETQ. The V and J ends lost 5 bases and 2 bases, in that order; junction bases with no gene match: 3. The CDR3 covers 13 residues.